A single sample gave rise to the 19 T cell receptor beta chains below, sequenced in a study of regulatory T cells in long-lasting Graves disease. The time point was: newly diagnosed GD, antithyroid drugs for less than 3 months. The TCR library was made from RNA that had been extracted from PBMCs in TRIzol. Library construction for TCR beta used iRepertoire HTBI primers and Arm-PCR of CDR3 regions. TCRdb analysed the multiplex PCR reads with MiXCR anew, one entry per CDR3 protein. Among roughly 500,000 distinct CDR3 sequences listed, about 13% were seen once. This same sample was also taken into another study, of T cells in Graves' hyperthyroidism and ophthalmopathy.

The source was peripheral blood mononuclear cells (PBMCs), collected at new diagnosis, from a patient treated with antithyroid drugs. All receptors derive from a man aged 30 to 39 with Graves disease.

Ten or more counts support this clonotype. This chain uses TRBV6-5 with TRBJ2-2; D is unresolved. CDR1 is MNHEY, CDR2 SVGAGI, per germline. The germline V and J ends were trimmed by 4 bases and 0 bases, with 9 bases remaining between them. The CDR3 consists of 15 residues. CDR3 nucleotides: TGTGCCAGCAGTTCCCACAACACGAACACCGGGGAGCTGTTTTTT. Translating gives CASSSHNTNTGELFF.

This clonotype was recorded many times. The genes are TRBV30 and TRBJ1-6; no firm D call. The V end was cut by 5 bases, the J end by 8 bases, with 13 bases between. There are 13 residues in the CDR3. In germline, CDR1 is GTSNPN, CDR2 SVGIG (reference sequence). The CDR3 DNA reads TGTGCCTGGCGTGGAAGAATGGATTCACCCCTCCACTTT. Residues: CAWRGRMDSPLHF.

The genes are TRBV19 and TRBJ2-3, with D possibly matching TRBD2 (5 bases). Germline V gene data show CDR1 as LNHDA and CDR2 as SQIVND (reference sequence). Trimming pared 9 bases from V and 3 bases from J, leaving 22 bases between. This CDR3 contains 16 residues. For the CDR3, the DNA is TGTGCCAGCACCCGGGGTCGGGCGCATGGTACAGATACGCAGTATTTT. Amino acids: CASTRGRAHGTDTQYF.

This clonotype was seen a few times. The V gene is TRBV15, the J gene TRBJ2-5, with D hard to call. CDR1 is LNHNV and CDR2 is YYDKDF in the germline V gene (reference sequence). The CDR3 is made up of 14 amino acids. Deletions cut 0 bases from V and 5 bases from J, with 10 bases between. CDR3 in amino acids: CATSRERPGETQYF. The DNA for the CDR3 is TGTGCCACCAGCAGAGAAAGGCCTGGCGAGACCCAGTACTTC.

At least ten counts were recorded for this clonotype. The chain couples TRBV2 to TRBJ2-3, with 12 bases identical to TRBD2. Per germline, CDR1 SNHLY and CDR2 FYNNEI. Trimming took 9 bases from V and 2 from J; bases not matched to a gene: 9. CDR3 size: 16 residues. The CDR3 sequence is CARHGLAGSYTDTQYF. The CDR3 DNA reads as TGTGCCAGACACGGACTAGCGGGATCCTACACAGATACGCAGTATTTT.

Concerning this clonotype itself: Given a much more abundant clone one base away, this may be a read error. V and J are TRBV19 and TRBJ2-2; D remains unclear. Trimming stripped 7 bases from V and 6 bases from J, with 18 bases between. This CDR3 is 15 amino acids long. From germline, CDR1 is LNHDA and CDR2 SQIVND (reference sequence). The CDR3: CASNMVGPLAGELFF. The CDR3 DNA is TGTGCCAGTAATATGGTGGGTCCTTTGGCCGGGGAGCTGTTTTTT.

This clonotype was detected many times. The gene calls are TRBV28 and TRBJ2-3; 7 positions match TRBD2. CDR3 size: 14 residues. Germline lookup yields CDR1 MDHEN and CDR2 SYDVKM. The trim removed 8 bases at V and 2 bases at J, leaving 7 bases unmatched. The CDR3 sequence: CASGSTSLTDTQYF. CDR3 DNA: TGTGCCAGCGGGTCGACTAGCCTCACAGATACGCAGTATTTT.

The chain joins TRBV20-1 to TRBJ2-1; 8 positions agree with TRBD1. The V gene's germline CDR1 is DFQATT and CDR2 SNEGSKA (reference sequence). This CDR3 region has 15 residues. V shed 5 bases, J shed 9 bases, and the junction held 15 bases outside the gene matches. In DNA, the CDR3 is TGCAGTGCTGGATCCAACAGGGGGGTAGGGGTTGAGCAGTTCTTC. It specifies CSAGSNRGVGVEQFF.

This clonotype was seen more than once but under ten times. The chain carries TRBV15 and TRBJ2-3; D is uncertain. This CDR3 is built from 15 residues. Germline V lookup: CDR1 LNHNV, CDR2 YYDKDF (reference sequence). Trimming took 9 bases from V and 1 from J, leaving 17 bases between them. Here the CDR3 DNA reads TGTGCCACTTCTGCCGGCTCCTCCCGCACAGATACGCAGTATTTT. Protein: CATSAGSSRTDTQYF.

This clonotype showed up many times. This rearrangement joins TRBV5-1 to TRBJ2-3, with 9 positions matching TRBD1. V gave up 4 bases and J gave up 6 bases; unmatched junction bases: 6. The CDR3 is 14 residues long. The germline V gene has CDR1 SGHRS and CDR2 YFSETQ. The DNA for the CDR3 is TGCGCCAGCAGCAGGGACAGGGAGGGGGATACGCAGTATTTT. Residues: CASSRDREGDTQYF.

The chain links TRBV19 to TRBJ2-7; D may be TRBD2 (6 bases). CDR1 and CDR2 from the germline V gene are LNHDA and SQIVND (reference sequence). The CDR3 sequence is 14 residues long. The V gene lost 5 bases and the J gene lost 2 bases, with 13 bases spanning the gap. The CDR3 reads CASSRSAGTYEQYF. The CDR3 bases are TGTGCCAGTAGTCGGTCGGCGGGAACCTACGAGCAGTACTTC.

This clonotype was detected ten times or more. The chain combines TRBV19 with TRBJ2-7; perhaps TRBD2 as D (5 bases). The DNA matches TRBJ2-5 better at its end, which makes the J call doubtful. CDR3 size: 12 residues. From germline, CDR1 is LNHDA and CDR2 SQIVND (reference sequence). The CDR3 protein is CASRGRQETQYF. CDR3 DNA sequence: TGTGCCAGTAGGGGGAGACAAGAGACCCAGTACTTC.

This clonotype was seen many times. This chain links TRBV20-1 with TRBJ2-5, with D possibly TRBD2 on 6 matching bases. The germline gives CDR1 DFQATT, CDR2 SNEGSKA (reference sequence). This CDR3 has 14 amino acids. With 8 bases removed from V and 5 bases from J, the gap between germline ends came to 21 bases. CDR3: CSRDSTPEGETQYF. The DNA for the CDR3 is TGCAGTCGCGATTCGACCCCGGAGGGGGAGACCCAGTACTTC.

This clonotype appeared many times. The rearrangement joins TRBV11-1 to TRBJ2-3, with TRBD2 matching 11 bases. V was clipped by 4 bases and J by 10 bases; unmatched bases: 4. CDR3 length: 13 residues. Germline-derived CDR1 and CDR2 are SGHAT and FQDESV (reference sequence). CDR3 nucleotide sequence: TGTGCCAGCAGCTCCACTAGCGGGAGCGCGCAGTATTTT. Its protein is CASSSTSGSAQYF.

This clonotype was observed many times. The chain recombines TRBV28 with TRBJ2-7; possibly TRBD2 for D (7 bases). The CDR3 has 14 amino acids. From germline, CDR1 is MDHEN and CDR2 SYDVKM. Trimming left V 6 bases short and J 5 bases short, with 17 bases between. CDR3 protein: CASSLQGRVDEQYF. Written as DNA, the CDR3 is TGTGCCAGCAGCCTTCAGGGGAGGGTCGACGAGCAGTACTTC.

This clonotype came up many times. V usage is TRBV12-3 or TRBV12-4 and J usage is TRBJ1-3; D ambiguous. The CDR3 sequence is 12 residues long. V lost 7 bases and J lost 9, with 13 bases in between. The CDR3 protein is CASTSELTTIYF. The CDR3 DNA is TGTGCCAGCACCTCCGAGCTGACCACCATATATTTT.

The chain has TRBV29-1 and TRBJ2-7; 8 nucleotides agree with TRBD2. Per the germline V gene, CDR1 is SQVTM and CDR2 is ANQGSEA. CDR3 length: 13 residues. Trimming took 5 bases from V and 2 from J; bases not matched to a gene: 5. The CDR3 sequence is CSVLTSAPYEQYF. CDR3 nucleotides: TGCAGCGTTTTGACTAGCGCACCCTACGAGCAGTACTTC.

There are a few counts of this clonotype. This rearrangement joins TRBV6-1 to TRBJ2-6; D uncertain. Trimming shortened V by 7 bases and J by 0 bases, and 7 bases separated the two germline ends. There are 14 residues in the CDR3. Germline assignment: CDR1 MNHNS and CDR2 SASEGT. The CDR3 protein is CASIGRSGANVLTF. CDR3 sequence (DNA): TGTGCCAGCATTGGTCGCTCTGGGGCCAACGTCCTGACTTTC.

About this clonotype: One base separates it from a far larger clone, so it is likely a read error. The conserved closing phenylalanine or tryptophan is absent in this CDR3, likely reflecting a read error. The chain uses TRBV6-2 or TRBV6-3 and TRBJ2-7; D gene uncertain. Trimming cost V 0 bases and J 4 bases, with 22 bases left between them. Germline-derived CDR1 and CDR2 are MNHEY and SVGEGT. This CDR3 region has 18 residues. The DNA of the CDR3 is TGTGCCAGCAGTTACTCCGGGCCAGGTGGTTGGAACTTATACGAGCAGTACCTC. It translates to CASSYSGPGGWNLYEQYL.